This T cell receptor beta chain was documented in a study of cytomegalovirus exposure and HLA in healthy donors. Turning to the study itself: In terms of ancestry, the Caucasian-associated cluster contained roughly 81% of the roughly 400 genotyped donors. General study points: In most subjects, TCR beta sequences reportedly gave accurate predictions of HLA-A and HLA-B alleles.

The CDR3 is 13 residues long. Germline trimming cut 3 bases from V and 5 bases from J; bases unmatched to any gene: 3. Germline CDR1 LNHDA, CDR2 SQIVND (reference sequence). 60 Vbeta and 13 Jbeta primers were used in PCR. Libraries were prepared by immunoSEQ multiplex PCR; TCRdb keeps only in-frame clonotypes and omits some of them. The sample has a few hundred thousand clones, approximately 79% seen once. As concerns this clone: Its antigen is undetermined.

The sequence was obtained from a girl aged 2 to 9 in good health and CMV-seronegative. The genes are TRBV19 and TRBJ1-2; 7 bases agree with TRBD1. Specimen: PBMCs. The CDR3 reads CASSIGTVYGYTF. The CDR3 nucleotides read TGTGCCAGTAGTATCGGGACAGTTTATGGCTACACCTTC. Full variable domain (remainder filled in from reference TRBV19 and TRBJ1-2): DGGITQSPKYLFRKEGQNVTLSCEQNLNHDAMYWYRQDPGQGLRLIYYSQIVNDFQKGDIAEGYSVSREKKESFPLTVTSAQKNPTAFYLCASSIGTVYGYTFGSGTRLTVV.